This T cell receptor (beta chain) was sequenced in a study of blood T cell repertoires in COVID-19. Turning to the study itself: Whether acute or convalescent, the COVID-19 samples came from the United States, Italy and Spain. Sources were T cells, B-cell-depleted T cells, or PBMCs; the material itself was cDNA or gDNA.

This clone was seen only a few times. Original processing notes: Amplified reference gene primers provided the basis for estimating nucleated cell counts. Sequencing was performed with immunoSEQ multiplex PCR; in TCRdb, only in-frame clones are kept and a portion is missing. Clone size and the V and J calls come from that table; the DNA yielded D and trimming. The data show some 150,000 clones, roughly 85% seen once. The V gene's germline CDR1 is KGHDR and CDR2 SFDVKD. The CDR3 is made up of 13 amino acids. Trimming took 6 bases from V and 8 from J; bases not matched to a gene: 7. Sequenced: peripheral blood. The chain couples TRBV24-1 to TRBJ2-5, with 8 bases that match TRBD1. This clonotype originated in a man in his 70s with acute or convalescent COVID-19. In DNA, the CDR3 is TGTGCCACCAGTCCCAGGGGGCTTGGAACCCAGTACTTC. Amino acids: CATSPRGLGTQYF.